The 21 T cell receptor beta chains below all came from one sample that was sequenced in a study of PD-1 blockade in classical Hodgkin lymphoma. The time point is: newly diagnosed, previously untreated cHL patient sample. Isolated CD8+ T cells were derived from thawed PBMCs through magnetic negative selection. Libraries were prepared by immunoSEQ multiplex PCR; TCRdb keeps only in-frame clonotypes and omits some of them. Among around 10,000 clones listed, 85% to 90% were seen once. Sequenced input: CD8+ T cells from blood. The source of these receptors is a human donor with classical Hodgkin lymphoma.

This clone was detected a few times. The V call is TRBV4-1, the J call TRBJ2-7; D tentatively reads TRBD1 or TRBD2 (6 bases each). The germline V gene has CDR1 MGHRA and CDR2 YSYEKL. Deletions cut 10 bases from V and 6 bases from J, with 19 bases between. This CDR3 comprises 13 residues. The DNA for the CDR3 is TGCGCCACCCAGGAGGGTACAGGGAGCGAGCAGTACTTC. Amino acid sequence: CATQEGTGSEQYF.

The chain carries TRBV9 and TRBJ1-1, with a weak D call TRBD1 (5 bases). This CDR3 contains 14 residues. Germline loops: CDR1 SGDLS, CDR2 YYNGEE. Trimming stripped 3 bases from V and 7 bases from J, with 16 bases between. CDR3 nucleotide sequence: TGTGCCAGCAGCGGGGAGCAGGGAGTTGATGAAGCTTTCTTT. It encodes CASSGEQGVDEAFF.

The rearrangement uses TRBV28 and TRBJ1-1; 8 nucleotides align to TRBD1. The length of the CDR3 is 13 residues. Germline trimming cut 6 bases from V and 11 bases from J; bases unmatched to any gene: 11. CDR1 is MDHEN, CDR2 SYDVKM, per germline. The CDR3 region is CASSRTGGVDAFF. The CDR3, as DNA: TGTGCCAGCAGCCGTACAGGGGGAGTTGATGCTTTCTTT. Based on the CDR3 plus reference TRBV28 and TRBJ1-1, the full variable domain is DVKVTQSSRYLVKRTGEKVFLECVQDMDHENMFWYRQDPGLGLRLIYFSYDVKMKEKGDIPEGYSVSREKKERFSLILESASTNQTSMYLCASSRTGGVDAFFGQGTRLTVV.

The V call is TRBV7-2, the J call TRBJ2-7, with TRBD1 identical over 10 bases. The CDR3 is 15 residues long. Germline V gene sequence: CDR1 SGHTA, CDR2 FQGNSA. The J segment lost 3 bases and the V segment lost 1 base, leaving 3 bases of the junction unmatched. CDR3 nucleotide sequence: TGTGCCAGCAGCTTAGGGGACAGGGGTAGCTACGAGCAGTACTTC. Translating it yields CASSLGDRGSYEQYF. Full variable domain (rest looked up from reference TRBV7-2 and TRBJ2-7): GAGVSQSPSNKVTEKGKDVELRCDPISGHTALYWYRQSLGQGLEFLIYFQGNSAPDKSGLPSDRFSAERTGGSVSTLTIQRTQQEDSAVYLCASSLGDRGSYEQYFGPGTRLTVT.

J is TRBJ1-2 and V is TRBV27; a weak D match, TRBD1 (5 bases). The length of the CDR3 is 16 residues. The germline V gene has CDR1 MNHEY and CDR2 SMNVEV (reference sequence). The V and J ends lost 0 bases and 0 bases respectively, with 11 bases between them. CDR3 DNA sequence: TGTGCCAGCAGTTTATCGTACAGGCCAGCTAACTATGGCTACACCTTC. Its protein is CASSLSYRPANYGYTF.

The chain employs TRBV13 and TRBJ1-3; D is unclear. Per germline, CDR1 PRHDT and CDR2 FYEKMQ (reference sequence). The CDR3 runs 15 residues. V lost 0 bases and J 8 bases, leaving 14 bases between the germline ends. CDR3 coding DNA: TGTGCCAGCAGCTTAGGTTTGAGGATCGGGGACACCATATATTTT. Translating gives CASSLGLRIGDTIYF.

Here the CDR3 reads CASSVEGRLTEAFF. CDR3 sequence (DNA): TGTGCCAGCAGCGTAGAGGGCAGGCTCACTGAAGCTTTCTTT. The rearrangement joins TRBV9 to TRBJ1-1, with D hard to call. Trimming removed 0 bases at V and 4 bases at J, with 10 bases between. The CDR3 spans 14 residues. In germline, CDR1 is SGDLS, CDR2 YYNGEE.

The chain has TRBV7-6 and TRBJ1-1, with 8 bases identical to TRBD1. With 5 bases clipped from V and 4 bases from J, the junction kept 9 bases outside the gene matches. CDR1 and CDR2 (germline): SGHVS, FNYEAQ. The CDR3 covers 15 residues. The CDR3 DNA sequence: TGTGCCAGCAGCATTACAGGGGGTCAGAGCACTGAAGCTTTCTTT. It translates to CASSITGGQSTEAFF.

This chain joins TRBV11-2 and TRBJ1-2; 8 bases fit TRBD1. The V and J ends lost 5 bases and 2 bases, in that order; junction bases with no gene match: 19. The germline V gene encodes CDR1 SGHAT and CDR2 FQNNGV. The CDR3 sequence is 19 residues long. The DNA for the CDR3 is TGTGCCAGCAGCCCCAGGACAGGGAGCCCATTGTTTTTAAACTATGGCTACACCTTC. This sequence encodes CASSPRTGSPLFLNYGYTF. The full variable domain, in which reference TRBV11-2 and TRBJ1-2 provide the parts outside the CDR3, is EAGVAQSPRYKIIEKRQSVAFWCNPISGHATLYWYQQILGQGPKLLIQFQNNGVVDDSQLPKDRFSAERLKGVDSTLKIQPAKLEDSAVYLCASSPRTGSPLFLNYGYTFGSGTRLTVV.

The V gene is TRBV25-1, the J gene TRBJ2-5; D possibly uses TRBD1 or TRBD2 (5 bases each). V was cut by 2 bases and J by 4 bases, with 11 bases left in between. Germline lookup yields CDR1 MGHDK and CDR2 SYGVNS. The CDR3 is 14 amino acids. The CDR3 DNA reads as TGTGCCAGCAGTGAAGGGGCCGAGGGAGAGACCCAGTACTTC. Protein product: CASSEGAEGETQYF. Full variable domain (remainder filled in from reference TRBV25-1 and TRBJ2-5): EADIYQTPRYLVIGTGKKITLECSQTMGHDKMYWYQQDPGMELHLIHYSYGVNSTEKGDLSSESTVSRIRTEHFPLTLESARPSHTSQYLCASSEGAEGETQYFGPGTRLLVL.

The rearrangement joins TRBV19 to TRBJ2-2, with 9 bases matching TRBD1. This CDR3 region has 16 residues. The germline gives CDR1 LNHDA, CDR2 SQIVND (reference sequence). J was trimmed by 6 bases and V by 5 bases; bases with no gene match: 10. The chain's CDR3 is CASSFGQGRYAGELFF. The CDR3 DNA reads TGTGCCAGTAGTTTCGGACAGGGGCGGTACGCCGGGGAGCTGTTTTTT.

The J gene is TRBJ2-1, the V gene TRBV9; D is ambiguous. The CDR3 contains 14 residues. CDR1 SGDLS and CDR2 YYNGEE come from the germline V gene. V was clipped by 0 bases and J by 3 bases, with 7 bases between them. DNA of the CDR3: TGTGCCAGCAGCGTAGAAGCAGACTACAATGAGCAGTTCTTC. It yields the protein CASSVEADYNEQFF.

The rearrangement links TRBV7-9 to TRBJ2-1; TRBD2 aligns across 11 bases. The CDR3 totals 17 residues. Trimming at V came to 3 bases and at J to 3 bases, leaving 7 bases not matched to a gene. Germline-derived CDR1 and CDR2 are SEHNR and FQNEAQ (reference sequence). DNA of the CDR3: TGTGCCAGCAGCTTTTTTATGACTAGCGGGGTCTACAATGAGCAGTTCTTC. Its protein is CASSFFMTSGVYNEQFF.

This clone was observed a single time. V and J are TRBV15 and TRBJ2-5; D is ambiguous. The V end lost 0 bases, the J end lost 3 bases, and 5 bases lay between the germline ends. This CDR3 contains 13 residues. The germline gives CDR1 LNHNV, CDR2 YYDKDF (reference sequence). CDR3 sequence: CATSRDGEETQYF. CDR3 in DNA: TGTGCCACCAGCAGAGATGGAGAAGAGACCCAGTACTTC.

CDR3 in amino acids: CASSPSISGTPGYTF. CDR3 in DNA: TGCGCCAGCAGCCCAAGTATCTCCGGGACACCAGGCTACACCTTC. The chain carries TRBV4-1 and TRBJ1-2; D is possibly TRBD1 (6 bases). Germline CDR1 is MGHRA and CDR2 is YSYEKL. Between the trimmed V and J ends, which lost 4 bases and 8 bases, there was a span of 20 bases. The length of the CDR3 is 15 residues.

The chain links TRBV28 to TRBJ2-1; either TRBD1 or TRBD2 may fit D (5 bases each). Germline values: CDR1 MDHEN, CDR2 SYDVKM. The CDR3 length is 15 residues. Trimming pared 2 bases from V and 6 bases from J, leaving 14 bases between. CDR3 DNA: TGTGCCAGCAGTTTAACACAGGTCAGCGGCAATGAGCAGTTCTTC. Translated: CASSLTQVSGNEQFF.

V is TRBV7-9 and J is TRBJ2-7; D is undetermined. The length of the CDR3 is 15 residues. The germline V gene has CDR1 SEHNR and CDR2 FQNEAQ (reference sequence). V dropped 1 base and J dropped 3 bases, with 13 bases sitting between them. CDR3 nucleotides: TGTGCCAGCAGCTTAGGTCCGGCCAGTAGCTACGAGCAGTACTTC. This codes for CASSLGPASSYEQYF.

The chain uses TRBV7-2 and TRBJ2-5, with D perhaps TRBD1 or TRBD2 (5 bases each). Between the trimmed V and J ends, which lost 5 bases and 9 bases, there was a span of 16 bases. Germline V gene sequence: CDR1 SGHTA, CDR2 FQGNSA. The CDR3 length is 13 residues. The CDR3 DNA reads TGTGCCAGCAGCACCGACAGCGGCACGGCCCAGTACTTC. It yields the protein CASSTDSGTAQYF.

The rearrangement uses TRBV7-6 and TRBJ2-1, with 7 bases identical to TRBD2. Unmatched junction bases numbered 5, after V lost 3 bases and J lost 6 bases. Germline-derived CDR1 and CDR2 are SGHVS and FNYEAQ. The CDR3 has 14 residues. Here the CDR3 DNA reads TGTGCCAGCAGCTTTCAATGGGGGGGCAATGAGCAGTTCTTC. Its protein product is CASSFQWGGNEQFF.

The chain recombines TRBV6-4 with TRBJ1-5; D may be TRBD1 (6 bases). The germline CDR1 and CDR2 sequences are MRHNA and SNTAGT. The V end was cut by 8 bases, the J end by 1 base, with 24 bases between. The CDR3 spans 18 residues. The CDR3 reads CASPRPQGPGGSNQPQHF. In nucleotides, the CDR3 is TGTGCCAGCCCACGCCCCCAGGGGCCCGGGGGGAGCAATCAGCCCCAGCATTTT.

Only a few counts were recorded for this clone. V usage is TRBV25-1 and J usage is TRBJ1-4; D ambiguous. V dropped 6 bases and J dropped 3 bases, with 11 bases sitting between them. The CDR3 runs to 14 residues. Germline CDR1 and CDR2: MGHDK and SYGVNS. The CDR3, as DNA: TGTGCCAGCAGCCACTTACCTCCTAATGAAAAACTGTTTTTT. Protein: CASSHLPPNEKLFF.